The 23 T cell receptor beta chains below all came from one sample that was sequenced in a study of CD8+ T cells in alopecia areata. Treatment specified: oral pan-JAK inhibitor, 5-10 mg twice daily. cDNA reverse transcribed from extracted RNA served as the sequencing template. The protocol was immunoSEQ multiplex PCR, while the TCRdb copy is restricted to in-frame clones and leaves out a portion. This table holds about 190,000 clones, 64% found once. The sample was CD4+ T cells sorted from blood, taken at week 4, from a patient treated with tofacitinib. These receptors all come from a human donor with alopecia areata.

This clone was seen just once. The CDR3 coding sequence is TGTGCCACCCGACGGGGCCTGAACACTGAAGCTTTCTTT. Translation: CATRRGLNTEAFF. The J gene is TRBJ1-1, the V gene TRBV14; D is possibly TRBD1 (5 bases). From germline, CDR1 is SGHDN and CDR2 FVKESK. The V gene lost 10 bases and the J gene lost 0 bases, with 12 bases spanning the gap. This CDR3 region has 13 residues.

This chain uses TRBV7-9 with TRBJ1-1; D might be TRBD1 (6 bases). There are 15 residues in the CDR3. The germline V gene has CDR1 SEHNR and CDR2 FQNEAQ (reference sequence). V lost 5 bases and J lost 1, with 14 bases in between. CDR3 loop: CASSPHRVENTEAFF. The CDR3 nucleotides read TGTGCCAGCAGCCCCCACAGGGTAGAGAACACTGAAGCTTTCTTT. The full variable domain, its missing parts supplied by reference TRBV7-9 and TRBJ1-1, is DTGVSQNPRHKITKRGQNVTFRCDPISEHNRLYWYRQTLGQGPEFLTYFQNEAQLEKSRLLSDRFSAERPKGSFSTLEIQRTEQGDSAMYLCASSPHRVENTEAFFGQGTRLTVV.

The chain carries TRBV5-1 and TRBJ2-2, with D possibly TRBD1 on 6 matching bases. The CDR3 loop spans 15 amino acids. CDR1 SGHRS and CDR2 YFSETQ come from the germline V gene. V shed 1 base and J shed 0 bases, with 7 bases lying between them. CDR3 sequence reads: CASSLNRANTGELFF. The CDR3 DNA sequence: TGCGCCAGCAGCTTGAACAGGGCGAACACCGGGGAGCTGTTTTTT.

The rearrangement links TRBV5-1 to TRBJ2-5; TRBD2 might be the D (6 bases). Trimming cost V 2 bases and J 4 bases, with 12 bases left between them. The length of the CDR3 is 14 residues. Germline V gene sequence: CDR1 SGHRS, CDR2 YFSETQ. CDR3 in amino acids: CASSFAQGGETQYF. The CDR3 region has the DNA TGCGCCAGCAGCTTTGCCCAGGGAGGAGAGACCCAGTACTTC.

The chain employs TRBV7-3 and TRBJ2-1; D may be TRBD2 (5 bases). Germline V gene data show CDR1 as SGHTA and CDR2 as FQGTGA. V lost 0 bases to trimming and J lost 0 bases, with 12 bases between them. This CDR3 contains 17 residues. The CDR3 nucleotides read TGTGCCAGCAGCTTAACGCGGACGGGAAGCTCCTACAATGAGCAGTTCTTC. It yields the protein CASSLTRTGSSYNEQFF.

The table lists this clone with a few counts. This rearrangement joins TRBV5-6 to TRBJ2-5; tentatively, D is TRBD2 (6 bases). The germline V and J ends were trimmed by 1 base and 5 bases, with 15 bases remaining between them. This CDR3 is 15 amino acids long. In germline, CDR1 is SGHDT, CDR2 YYEEEE. CDR3 coding DNA: TGTGCCAGCAGCTTGTTGACCGGGGGAGTTGAGACCCAGTACTTC. It encodes CASSLLTGGVETQYF.

The V and J genes are TRBV6-6 and TRBJ1-2, with 8 bases fitting TRBD1. The CDR3 covers 15 residues. Trimming cost V 6 bases and J 6 bases; bases outside gene matches: 12. Germline CDR1 reads MNHNY; CDR2 reads SVGAGI (reference sequence). The CDR3 region is CASSGGQGAFNGYTF. Here the CDR3 DNA reads TGTGCCAGCAGCGGGGGGCAGGGGGCGTTTAATGGCTACACCTTC.

V is TRBV23-1 and J is TRBJ2-3; D unresolved. TRBV23-1 carries the ORF label, with uncertain function. This CDR3 is built from 16 residues. The germline V and J ends were trimmed by 2 bases and 1 base, with 13 bases remaining between them. CDR3 DNA: TGCGCCAGCAGTCAAGCAGCTACGGGCGGCACAGATACGCAGTATTTT. Protein product: CASSQAATGGTDTQYF.

This clone has a handful of counts. V and J are TRBV2 and TRBJ2-3, with a possible D match to TRBD2 (5 bases). In germline, CDR1 is SNHLY, CDR2 FYNNEI. Deletions cut 0 bases from V and 3 bases from J, with 10 bases between. The CDR3 loop spans 15 amino acids. Here the CDR3 DNA reads TGTGCCAGCAGTGAAGCGCTGAGGAGGACAGATACGCAGTATTTT. This encodes CASSEALRRTDTQYF.

This sequence joins TRBV4-2 and TRBJ2-2; 9 bases are a match to TRBD1. Germline loops: CDR1 LGHNA, CDR2 YNFKEQ. V dropped 5 bases and J dropped 7; count of bases not matched to a gene: 8. This CDR3 spans 15 amino acids. Written as DNA, the CDR3 is TGTGCCAGCAGCATACGGACAGGGGTTGACGGGGAGCTGTTTTTT. Translating it yields CASSIRTGVDGELFF.

The V gene is TRBV19, the J gene TRBJ1-2; tentative D call: TRBD1 (5 bases). CDR1 and CDR2 from the germline V gene are LNHDA and SQIVND (reference sequence). V was trimmed by 9 bases and J by 4 bases, leaving 15 bases between them. The CDR3 totals 13 residues. Here the CDR3 DNA reads TGTGCCAGCACAGGCCCAACAATCTATGGCTACACCTTC. It yields the protein CASTGPTIYGYTF.

With respect to this clone: A much larger clone lies a single base off, so this may be a read error. The CDR3 sequence: CANSSDGSNIQYF. The CDR3 region has the DNA TGTGCCAACAGTTCGGACGGGTCTAACATTCAGTACTTC. The chain employs TRBV9 and TRBJ2-4; D not certain. Germline V CDR1 and CDR2: SGDLS, YYNGEE. Trimming shortened V by 9 bases and J by 7 bases, and 17 bases separated the two germline ends. The CDR3 covers 13 residues.

This clone was seen a few times. The chain links TRBV5-1 to TRBJ2-1, with D unclear. V lost 2 bases and J lost 2, with 11 bases in between. This CDR3 has 15 residues. Germline V gene lookup returns CDR1 SGHRS and CDR2 YFSETQ. CDR3: CASSLEVGAYNEQFF. For the CDR3, the DNA is TGCGCCAGCAGCTTAGAGGTTGGGGCCTACAATGAGCAGTTCTTC.

The J gene is TRBJ1-2, the V gene TRBV7-9; TRBD1 aligns across 9 bases. Losses at the gene ends were 5 bases for V and 8 bases for J; bases not matched to a gene: 6. Germline assignment: CDR1 SEHNR and CDR2 FQNEAQ (reference sequence). CDR3 length: 13 residues. The CDR3 DNA follows: TGTGCCAGCAGCCCGGGGACAGGGAGCGGCTACACCTTC. It translates to CASSPGTGSGYTF.

This clone was detected once. The V and J genes are TRBV6-5 and TRBJ2-7; 9 positions match TRBD1. After removal of 4 bases from V and 9 bases from J, the junction contained 13 bases not matched to a gene. This CDR3 spans 15 amino acids. From germline, CDR1 is MNHEY and CDR2 SVGAGI. The CDR3 loop is CASSSEGQGVSVQYF. The CDR3 coding sequence is TGTGCCAGCAGTTCGGAGGGACAGGGTGTGAGTGTGCAGTACTTC.

The chain has TRBV30 and TRBJ2-5; weak D call: TRBD2 (6 bases). Germline V lookup: CDR1 GTSNPN, CDR2 SVGIG (reference sequence). The length of the CDR3 is 11 residues. Trimming removed 8 bases at V and 4 bases at J, with 11 bases between. In nucleotides, the CDR3 is TGTGCCGCCGGGGGTGGAGAGACCCAGTACTTC. This translates into CAAGGGETQYF.

In this sample, this clone turned up a few times. The rearrangement joins TRBV29-1 to TRBJ2-7; maybe TRBD2 (5 bases). Germline lookup yields CDR1 SQVTM and CDR2 ANQGSEA. The CDR3 sequence is 11 residues long. With 6 bases removed from V and 4 bases from J, the gap between germline ends came to 10 bases. This CDR3 is CSVRVAYEQYF. DNA for the CDR3: TGCAGCGTGCGGGTTGCGTACGAGCAGTACTTC.

This chain links TRBV19 with TRBJ1-1; D is unclear. This CDR3 contains 14 residues. Trimming took 1 base from V and 0 from J, leaving 6 bases between them. Per germline, CDR1 LNHDA and CDR2 SQIVND (reference sequence). Here the CDR3 reads CASSIARLNTEAFF. CDR3 in DNA: TGTGCCAGTAGTATAGCGAGGTTGAACACTGAAGCTTTCTTT. The full variable domain, completed using reference TRBV19 and TRBJ1-1, is DGGITQSPKYLFRKEGQNVTLSCEQNLNHDAMYWYRQDPGQGLRLIYYSQIVNDFQKGDIAEGYSVSREKKESFPLTVTSAQKNPTAFYLCASSIARLNTEAFFGQGTRLTVV.

This chain links TRBV6-5 with TRBJ1-3; D is unclear. V shed 9 bases and J shed 0 bases, with 12 bases lying between them. The CDR3 length is 14 residues. The germline V gene has CDR1 MNHEY and CDR2 SVGAGI. CDR3: CASGQLSSGNTIYF. The CDR3 bases are TGTGCCAGTGGGCAGTTAAGCTCTGGAAACACCATATATTTT.

This clone was seen only a few times. The chain employs TRBV4-1 and TRBJ2-5; 9 positions agree with TRBD1. Germline V gives CDR1 MGHRA, CDR2 YSYEKL. Trimming removed 0 bases from V and 4 bases from J; junction bases left unmatched: 3. The CDR3 sequence is 15 residues long. CDR3 sequence: CASSQEGQGGETQYF. The DNA of the CDR3 is TGCGCCAGCAGCCAAGAGGGACAGGGAGGAGAGACCCAGTACTTC.

Remarks on this clone: Germline is not matched at one junction end, which may reflect a read error. The rearrangement uses TRBV23-1 and TRBJ2-1, with 7 bases fitting TRBD2. TRBV23-1 has ORF status, its function being uncertain. The CDR3 consists of 11 residues. The CDR3 bases are TGCGCCAGCAGTCCCCGGGTCCGGGAGGTCTTC. Translating it yields CASSPRVREVF.

The chain combines TRBV10-3 with TRBJ2-7; TRBD2 aligns across 11 bases. This CDR3 has 14 residues. Germline CDR1 ENHRY, CDR2 SYGVKD. Trimming cost V 11 bases and J 1 base; bases outside gene matches: 7. The CDR3: CAVSGTSGSYEQYF. The CDR3 nucleotides read TGTGCCGTCTCCGGGACTAGCGGATCCTACGAGCAGTACTTC.

The chain uses TRBV30 and TRBJ1-1; D is ambiguous. V lost 2 bases and J 4 bases, leaving 11 bases between the germline ends. Looked up from germline, CDR1 is GTSNPN and CDR2 is SVGIG (reference sequence). The CDR3 sequence is 13 residues long. In DNA, the CDR3 is TGTGCCTGGAGTCTTGGGAGGGTCACTGAAGCTTTCTTT. As protein: CAWSLGRVTEAFF.